The 9 T cell receptor beta chains reported below all come from one sample, sequenced in a study of T cell responses to AZD1222 COVID-19 vaccine. Profiled with immunoSEQ multiplex PCR; TCRdb holds only in-frame clones, not every one. The sample yields fewer than 85,000 clones, approximately 90% seen once. The source material was peripheral blood, sampled on day 0 of MenACWY control vaccination. The receptors here all came from an adult in good health.

J is TRBJ1-4 and V is TRBV12-3 or TRBV12-4; 7 nucleotides line up with TRBD1. Trimming took 7 bases from V and 4 from J; bases not matched to a gene: 3. The CDR3 consists of 13 residues. The CDR3 DNA reads TGTGCCAGCAACAGGGGATATAATGAAAAACTGTTTTTT. It codes for CASNRGYNEKLFF.

In this sample, this clone turned up once. V is TRBV9 and J is TRBJ1-4; tentatively, D is TRBD1 (6 bases). Germline-derived CDR1 and CDR2 are SGDLS and YYNGEE. Between the trimmed V and J ends, which lost 4 bases and 0 bases, there was a span of 13 bases. CDR3 length: 16 amino acids. Written as DNA, the CDR3 is TGTGCCAGCAGCCCCGGACAGCGATCAACTAATGAAAAACTGTTTTTT. This gives the protein CASSPGQRSTNEKLFF.

This clone has just one count. The chain joins TRBV6-2 or TRBV6-3 to TRBJ2-7; a possible D gene is TRBD1 (5 bases). The CDR3 is 15 amino acids. CDR1 is MNHEY, CDR2 SVGEGT, per germline. Trimming pared 5 bases from V and 6 bases from J, leaving 20 bases between. This CDR3 reads CASSRITPGRFEQYF. As DNA, the CDR3 is TGTGCCAGCAGTCGGATTACCCCAGGGCGATTCGAGCAGTACTTC.

This rearrangement joins TRBV6-5 to TRBJ2-1; the D is unclear. Per the germline V gene, CDR1 is MNHEY and CDR2 is SVGAGI. This CDR3 has 15 residues. The V gene lost 0 bases and the J gene lost 1 base, with 7 bases spanning the gap. The CDR3 coding sequence is TGTGCCAGCAGTTACTCTGGGGATTCCTACAATGAGCAGTTCTTC. Its translation is CASSYSGDSYNEQFF.

For the CDR3, the DNA is TGTGCCACCAGCTCTCGGGAGGGGAACACTGAAGCTTTCTTT. Protein sequence: CATSSREGNTEAFF. This sequence joins TRBV24-1 and TRBJ1-1; no firm D call. The V gene lost 7 bases and the J gene lost 1 base, with 12 bases spanning the gap. CDR3 length: 14 residues. From germline, CDR1 is KGHDR and CDR2 SFDVKD.

The rearrangement uses TRBV7-3 and TRBJ2-3; D is unclear. The CDR3 extends over 14 amino acids. Germline V lookup: CDR1 SGHTA, CDR2 FQGTGA. Trimming stripped 5 bases from V and 0 bases from J, with 9 bases between. The CDR3 loop reads CASSRTKSTDTQYF. The CDR3 nucleotides read TGTGCCAGCAGCAGGACCAAGAGCACAGATACGCAGTATTTT.

The V and J genes are TRBV5-1 and TRBJ1-6; D is perhaps TRBD1 (5 bases). CDR3 length: 14 amino acids. Trimming removed 4 bases at V and 10 bases at J, with 15 bases between. Germline loops: CDR1 SGHRS, CDR2 YFSETQ. The CDR3 is CASSHGRGESPLHF. As DNA, the CDR3 is TGCGCCAGCAGCCATGGGAGGGGTGAATCACCCCTCCACTTT.

V gene TRBV19 combines with J gene TRBJ1-5, with D possibly matching TRBD1 (5 bases). Trimming removed 3 bases from V and 0 bases from J, with 9 bases in between. The CDR3 has 15 amino acids. The germline V gene encodes CDR1 LNHDA and CDR2 SQIVND (reference sequence). This chain's CDR3 is CASSIGGVSNQPQHF. DNA for the CDR3: TGTGCCAGTAGTATTGGGGGGGTTAGCAATCAGCCCCAGCATTTT.

The rearrangement joins TRBV4-3 to TRBJ1-2, with TRBD1 matching 8 bases. The V and J ends lost 1 base and 4 bases, in that order; junction bases with no gene match: 5. CDR3 size: 15 residues. Germline CDR1 reads LGHNA; CDR2 reads YSLEER. The CDR3 reads CASSQAPTGVYGYTF. The CDR3 nucleotides read TGCGCCAGCAGCCAAGCCCCGACAGGGGTCTATGGCTACACCTTC.